This T cell receptor beta chain was identified during a study of shared T cell receptors in the human thymus. Repertoires were generated with immunoSEQ multiplex PCR, while TCRdb's copy carries only in-frame clones and drops some. Of about 660,000 clones in the sample, around 87% are singletons; the top ten hold roughly 0.0087%. Germline loops: CDR1 SGHDT, CDR2 YYEEEE. The junction had 15 bases not matched to a gene; V was cut back by 0 bases and J by 8 bases. This CDR3 region has 18 residues. This same sample was also taken into another study, of human thymus T cells. That publication notes: Resections from corrective heart surgery provided thymus tissue. It looked as if thymic and blood repertoires used V and J genes in a biased way. Unrelated people showed highly overlapping thymic repertoires, related research reported.

The sequenced sample consisted of thymocytes. This sequence was found in a boy younger than two with a congenital heart defect. The V gene is TRBV5-6, the J gene TRBJ2-1, with 9 nucleotides matching TRBD2. CDR3 bases: TGTGCCAGCAGCTTGGGGTTGGTTCCCCTAGCGGGGAGGCATGAGCAGTTCTTC. Translated, it gives CASSLGLVPLAGRHEQFF.